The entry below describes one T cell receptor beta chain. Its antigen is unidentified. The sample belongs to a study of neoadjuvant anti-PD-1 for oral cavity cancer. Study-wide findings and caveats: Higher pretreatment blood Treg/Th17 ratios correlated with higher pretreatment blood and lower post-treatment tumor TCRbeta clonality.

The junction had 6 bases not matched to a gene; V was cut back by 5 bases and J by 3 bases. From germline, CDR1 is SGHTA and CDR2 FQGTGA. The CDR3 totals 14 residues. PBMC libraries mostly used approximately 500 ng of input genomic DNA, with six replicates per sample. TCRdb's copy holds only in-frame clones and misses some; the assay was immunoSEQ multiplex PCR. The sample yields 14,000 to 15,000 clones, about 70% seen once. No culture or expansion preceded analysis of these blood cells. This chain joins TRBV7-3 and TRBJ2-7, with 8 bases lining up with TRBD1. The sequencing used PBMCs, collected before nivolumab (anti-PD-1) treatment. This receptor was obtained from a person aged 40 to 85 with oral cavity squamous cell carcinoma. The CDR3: CASSRGQGNYEQYF. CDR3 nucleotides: TGTGCCAGCAGCCGAGGACAGGGAAACTACGAGCAGTACTTC. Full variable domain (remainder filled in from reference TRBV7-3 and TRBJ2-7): GAGVSQTPSNKVTEKGKYVELRCDPISGHTALYWYRQSLGQGPEFLIYFQGTGAADDSGLPNDRFFAVRPEGSVSTLKIQRTERGDSAVYLCASSRGQGNYEQYFGPGTRLTVT.